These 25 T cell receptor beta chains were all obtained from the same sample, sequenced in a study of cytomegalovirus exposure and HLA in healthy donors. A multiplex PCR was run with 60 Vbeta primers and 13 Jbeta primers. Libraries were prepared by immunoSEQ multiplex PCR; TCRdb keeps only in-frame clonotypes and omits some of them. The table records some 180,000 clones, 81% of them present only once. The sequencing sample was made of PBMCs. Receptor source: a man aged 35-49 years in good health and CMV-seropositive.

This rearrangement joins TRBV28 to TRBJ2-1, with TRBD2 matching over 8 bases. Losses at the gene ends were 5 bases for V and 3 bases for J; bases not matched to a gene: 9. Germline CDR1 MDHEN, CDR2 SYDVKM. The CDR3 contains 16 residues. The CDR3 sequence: CASSPPVSGGYNEQFF. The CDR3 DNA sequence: TGTGCCAGCAGTCCCCCAGTAAGCGGGGGCTACAATGAGCAGTTCTTC.

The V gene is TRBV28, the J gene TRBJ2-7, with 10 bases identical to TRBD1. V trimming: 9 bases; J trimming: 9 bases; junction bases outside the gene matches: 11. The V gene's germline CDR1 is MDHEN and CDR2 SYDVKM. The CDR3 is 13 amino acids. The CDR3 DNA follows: TGTGCCAGTCTCTCCGAGGGACAGGGGATGCAGTACTTC. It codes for CASLSEGQGMQYF.

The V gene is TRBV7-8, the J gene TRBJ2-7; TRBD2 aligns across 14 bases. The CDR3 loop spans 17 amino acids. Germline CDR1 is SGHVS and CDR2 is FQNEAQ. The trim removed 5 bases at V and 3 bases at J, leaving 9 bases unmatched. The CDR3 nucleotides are TGTGCCAGCAGCGAAAGGACTAGCGGGAGGTTTTTCTACGAGCAGTACTTC. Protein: CASSERTSGRFFYEQYF.

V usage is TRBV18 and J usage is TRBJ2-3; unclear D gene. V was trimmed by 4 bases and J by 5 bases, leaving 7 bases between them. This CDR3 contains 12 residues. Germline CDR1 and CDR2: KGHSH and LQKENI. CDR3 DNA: TGTGCCAGCTCACGGGCGAGAGATACGCAGTATTTT. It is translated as CASSRARDTQYF.

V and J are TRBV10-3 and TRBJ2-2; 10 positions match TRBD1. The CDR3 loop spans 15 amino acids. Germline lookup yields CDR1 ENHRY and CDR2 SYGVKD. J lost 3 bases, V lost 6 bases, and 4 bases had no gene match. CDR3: CAIRRDRGDTGELFF. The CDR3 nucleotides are TGTGCCATCAGACGGGACAGGGGCGACACCGGGGAGCTGTTTTTT.

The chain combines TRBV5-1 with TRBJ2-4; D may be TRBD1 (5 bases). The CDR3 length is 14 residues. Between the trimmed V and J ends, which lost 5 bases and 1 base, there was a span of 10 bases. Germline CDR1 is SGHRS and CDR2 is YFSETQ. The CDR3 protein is CASRVGAAKNIQYF. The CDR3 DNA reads TGCGCCAGCAGGGTAGGGGCGGCCAAAAACATTCAGTACTTC. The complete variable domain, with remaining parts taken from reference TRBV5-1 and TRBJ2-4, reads KAGVTQTPRYLIKTRGQQVTLSCSPISGHRSVSWYQQTPGQGLQFLFEYFSETQRNKGNFPGRFSGRQFSNSRSEMNVSTLELGDSALYLCASRVGAAKNIQYFGAGTRLSVL.

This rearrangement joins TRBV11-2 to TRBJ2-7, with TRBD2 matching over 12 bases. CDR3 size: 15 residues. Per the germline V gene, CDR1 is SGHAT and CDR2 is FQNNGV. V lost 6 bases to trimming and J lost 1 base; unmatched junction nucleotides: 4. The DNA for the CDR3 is TGTGCCAGCAGGACGACTAGCGGGAGTTCCTACGAGCAGTACTTC. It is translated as CASRTTSGSSYEQYF. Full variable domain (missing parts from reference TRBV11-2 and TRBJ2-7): EAGVAQSPRYKIIEKRQSVAFWCNPISGHATLYWYQQILGQGPKLLIQFQNNGVVDDSQLPKDRFSAERLKGVDSTLKIQPAKLEDSAVYLCASRTTSGSSYEQYFGPGTRLTVT.

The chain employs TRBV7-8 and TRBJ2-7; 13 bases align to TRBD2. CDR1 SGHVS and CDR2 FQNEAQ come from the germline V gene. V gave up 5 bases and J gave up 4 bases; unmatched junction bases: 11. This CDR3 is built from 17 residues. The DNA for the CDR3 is TGTGCCAGCAGCACCGGACTAGCGGGGGCCCCCCGATACGAGCAGTACTTC. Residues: CASSTGLAGAPRYEQYF.

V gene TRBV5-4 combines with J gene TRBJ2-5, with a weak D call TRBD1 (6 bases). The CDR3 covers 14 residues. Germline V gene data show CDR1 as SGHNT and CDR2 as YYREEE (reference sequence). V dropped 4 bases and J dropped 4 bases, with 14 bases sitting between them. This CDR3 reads CASSPKGGSETQYF. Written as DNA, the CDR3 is TGTGCCAGCAGCCCAAAAGGGGGTTCAGAGACCCAGTACTTC.

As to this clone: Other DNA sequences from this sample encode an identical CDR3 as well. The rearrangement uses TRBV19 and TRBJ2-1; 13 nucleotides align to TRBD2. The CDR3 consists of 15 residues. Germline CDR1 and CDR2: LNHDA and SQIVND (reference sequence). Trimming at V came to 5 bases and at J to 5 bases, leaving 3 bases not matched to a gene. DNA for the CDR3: TGTGCCAGTAGTTACGGACTAGCGGGGGACAATGAGCAGTTCTTC. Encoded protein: CASSYGLAGDNEQFF.

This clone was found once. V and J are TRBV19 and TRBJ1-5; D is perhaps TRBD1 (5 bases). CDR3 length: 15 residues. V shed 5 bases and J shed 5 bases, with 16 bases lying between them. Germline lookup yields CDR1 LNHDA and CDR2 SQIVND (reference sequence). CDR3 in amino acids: CASSDSGGFYQPQHF. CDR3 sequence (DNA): TGTGCCAGTAGTGACTCGGGGGGGTTTTATCAGCCCCAGCATTTT.

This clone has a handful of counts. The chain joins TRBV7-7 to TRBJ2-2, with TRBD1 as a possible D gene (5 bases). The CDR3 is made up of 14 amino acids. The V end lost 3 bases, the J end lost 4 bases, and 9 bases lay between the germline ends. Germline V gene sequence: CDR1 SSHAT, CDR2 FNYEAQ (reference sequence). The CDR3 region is CASSLDIGTGELFF. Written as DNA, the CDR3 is TGTGCCAGCAGCTTGGACATAGGCACCGGGGAGCTGTTTTTT.

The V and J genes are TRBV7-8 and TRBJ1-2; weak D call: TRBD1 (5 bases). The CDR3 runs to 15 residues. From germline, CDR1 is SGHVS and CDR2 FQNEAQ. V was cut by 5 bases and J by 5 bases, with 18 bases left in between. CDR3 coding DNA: TGTGCCAGCAGCCGGACAACCACTTTTGGATATGGCTACACCTTC. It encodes CASSRTTTFGYGYTF.

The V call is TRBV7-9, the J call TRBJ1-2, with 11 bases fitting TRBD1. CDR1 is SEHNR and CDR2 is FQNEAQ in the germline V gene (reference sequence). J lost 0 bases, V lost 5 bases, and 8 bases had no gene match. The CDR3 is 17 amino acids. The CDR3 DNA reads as TGTGCCAGCAGCCTCGGACAGGGGGCTTCAGCTAACTATGGCTACACCTTC. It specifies CASSLGQGASANYGYTF.

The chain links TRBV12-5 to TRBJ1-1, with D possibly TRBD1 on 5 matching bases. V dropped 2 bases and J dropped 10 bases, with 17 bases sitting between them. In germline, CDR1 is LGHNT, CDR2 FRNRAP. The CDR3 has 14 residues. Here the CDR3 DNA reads TGTGCTAGTGGTTTGCTGCCCGGGTCGGGGGTAGCTTTCTTT. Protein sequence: CASGLLPGSGVAFF.

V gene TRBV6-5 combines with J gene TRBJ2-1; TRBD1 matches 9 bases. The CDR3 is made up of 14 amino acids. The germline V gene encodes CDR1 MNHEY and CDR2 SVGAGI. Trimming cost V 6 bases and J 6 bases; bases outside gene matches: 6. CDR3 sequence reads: CASSPGTGFNEQFF. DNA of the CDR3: TGTGCCAGCAGCCCCGGGACAGGGTTCAATGAGCAGTTCTTC.

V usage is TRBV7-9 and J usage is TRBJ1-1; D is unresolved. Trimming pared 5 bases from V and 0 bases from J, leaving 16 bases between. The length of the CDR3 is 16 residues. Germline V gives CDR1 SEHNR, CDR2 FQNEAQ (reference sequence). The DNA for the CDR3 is TGTGCCAGCAGCCTTGGGTGGGCAAGCATGAACACTGAAGCTTTCTTT. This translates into CASSLGWASMNTEAFF.

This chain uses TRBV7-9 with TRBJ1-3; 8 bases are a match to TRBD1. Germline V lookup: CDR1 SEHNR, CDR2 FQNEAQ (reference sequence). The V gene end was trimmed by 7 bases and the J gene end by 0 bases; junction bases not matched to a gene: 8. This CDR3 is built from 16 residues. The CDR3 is CASIGTGTTSGNTIYF. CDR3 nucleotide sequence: TGTGCCAGCATCGGGACAGGCACTACCTCTGGAAACACCATATATTTT.

The CDR3 DNA reads as TGTGCCAGCAGCGTAGATCGGTGGAACTATGGCTACACCTTC. Its translation: CASSVDRWNYGYTF. The V and J genes are TRBV9 and TRBJ1-2; unclear D gene. V was cut by 0 bases and J by 2 bases, with 8 bases left in between. The CDR3 runs to 14 residues. CDR1 and CDR2 from the germline V gene are SGDLS and YYNGEE. Using reference TRBV9 and TRBJ1-2 for the parts outside the CDR3, the full variable domain is DSGVTQTPKHLITATGQRVTLRCSPRSGDLSVYWYQQSLDQGLQFLIQYYNGEERAKGNILERFSAQQFPDLHSELNLSSLELGDSALYFCASSVDRWNYGYTFGSGTRLTVV.

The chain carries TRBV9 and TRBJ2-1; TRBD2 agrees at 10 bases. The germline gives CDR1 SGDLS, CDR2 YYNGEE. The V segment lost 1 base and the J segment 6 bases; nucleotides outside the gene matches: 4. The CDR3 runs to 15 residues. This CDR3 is CASSVRAGGLNEQFF. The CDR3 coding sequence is TGTGCCAGCAGCGTAAGAGCGGGAGGGCTCAATGAGCAGTTCTTC. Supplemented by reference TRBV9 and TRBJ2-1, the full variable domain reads DSGVTQTPKHLITATGQRVTLRCSPRSGDLSVYWYQQSLDQGLQFLIQYYNGEERAKGNILERFSAQQFPDLHSELNLSSLELGDSALYFCASSVRAGGLNEQFFGPGTRLTVL.

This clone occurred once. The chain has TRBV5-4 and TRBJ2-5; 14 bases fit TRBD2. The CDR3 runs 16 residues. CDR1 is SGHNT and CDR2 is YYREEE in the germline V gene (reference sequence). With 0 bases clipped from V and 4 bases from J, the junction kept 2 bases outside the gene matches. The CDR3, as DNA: TGTGCCAGCAGCTTGGTGACTAGCGGGGGGGGAGAGACCCAGTACTTC. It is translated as CASSLVTSGGGETQYF.

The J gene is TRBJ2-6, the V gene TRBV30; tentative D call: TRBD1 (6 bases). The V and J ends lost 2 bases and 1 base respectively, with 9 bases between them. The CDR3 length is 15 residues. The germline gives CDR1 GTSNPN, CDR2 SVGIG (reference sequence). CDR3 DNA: TGTGCCTGGAGTCCTACAGGGTCTGGGGCCAACGTCCTGACTTTC. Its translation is CAWSPTGSGANVLTF. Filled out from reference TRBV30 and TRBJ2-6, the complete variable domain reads SQTIHQWPATLVQPVGSPLSLECTVEGTSNPNLYWYRQAAGRGLQLLFYSVGIGQISSEVPQNLSASRPQDRQFILSSKKLLLSDSGFYLCAWSPTGSGANVLTFGAGSRLTVL.

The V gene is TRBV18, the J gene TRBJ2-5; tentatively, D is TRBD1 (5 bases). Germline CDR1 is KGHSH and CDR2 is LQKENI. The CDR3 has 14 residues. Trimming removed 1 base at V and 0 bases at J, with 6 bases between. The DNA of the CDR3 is TGTGCCAGCTCACCACAGGACAACCAAGAGACCCAGTACTTC. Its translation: CASSPQDNQETQYF. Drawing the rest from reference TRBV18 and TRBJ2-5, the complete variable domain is NAGVMQNPRHLVRRRGQEARLRCSPMKGHSHVYWYRQLPEEGLKFMVYLQKENIIDESGMPKERFSAEFPKEGPSILRIQQVVRGDSAAYFCASSPQDNQETQYFGPGTRLLVL.

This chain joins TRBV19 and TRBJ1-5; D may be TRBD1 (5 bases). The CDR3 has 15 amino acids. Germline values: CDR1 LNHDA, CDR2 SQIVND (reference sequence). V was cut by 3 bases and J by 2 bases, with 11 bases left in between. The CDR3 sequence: CASSIGRGRNQPQHF. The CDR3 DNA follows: TGTGCCAGTAGTATTGGGCGGGGCCGCAATCAGCCCCAGCATTTT. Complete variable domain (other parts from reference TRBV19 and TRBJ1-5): DGGITQSPKYLFRKEGQNVTLSCEQNLNHDAMYWYRQDPGQGLRLIYYSQIVNDFQKGDIAEGYSVSREKKESFPLTVTSAQKNPTAFYLCASSIGRGRNQPQHFGDGTRLSIL.

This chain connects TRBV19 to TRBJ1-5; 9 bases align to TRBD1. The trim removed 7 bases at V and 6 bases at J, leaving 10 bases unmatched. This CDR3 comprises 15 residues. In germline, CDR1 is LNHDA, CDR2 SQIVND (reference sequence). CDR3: CASKIGDRVSQPQHF. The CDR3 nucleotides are TGTGCCAGTAAAATAGGGGACAGGGTATCTCAGCCCCAGCATTTT.